Sequencing of this TCR beta chain was carried out in a study of shared clonotypes between healthy human individuals (dated by TCRdb to about 2020). About the full investigation: The cohort comprised a couple of women and three men aged 18 to 49 years. Per donor, three plates each were used for CD4 naive and CD4 memory, two for CD8 naive, and one for CD8 memory. The study deeply sequenced blood TCR repertoires of five healthy adults to estimate repertoire size and the extent of clonotype sharing between individuals. Libraries were prepared and TCR repertoires were sequenced by different laboratories using diverse techniques, in order to increase sequencing depth and limit assay-specific biases. Per donor, leukapheresis produced somewhere between about 0.85 and 8.9 billion PBMCs. General conclusions and limits of the study: Pairwise subsampling led to the expectation that sequencing depth would affect the degree of clonotype sharing among donors. Naive subsets generally had larger estimated clonotype richness than memory subsets did. The genetic and exposure-history diversity represented was limited by the small number of donors. Sampling was restricted to blood, and TCR repertoires in tissues likely differ from the TCR repertoires found in blood. Incomplete sequencing was indicated by rarefaction of sorted-subset datasets, despite the large sequencing depth. Compared with non-shared clonotypes, the clonotypes found in all four sorted-subset donors had higher generation probabilities. Sharing across a few donors was observed for roughly 5% of naive CD4, under 4% of naive CD8, about 2.5% of memory CD4, and approximately 0.41% of memory CD8 clonotypes.

Taken from cysteine to phenylalanine, the CDR3 has 15 residues. Just the 45-base CDR3 DNA is kept, in frame starting at base 1. The CDR1 and CDR2 encoded by the germline V gene are SNHLY and FYNNEI. V loses 4 bases, J loses 0 bases, and the germline ends lie 10 bases apart. CD8 naive samples consisted of CD45RO-negative cells that were positively selected for CCR7, yielding a CD45RA+CCR7+ population without TemRA cells. The donors were healthy, HIV-negative adults with no recently reported acute infections or vaccinations. All donors were Caucasian adults living in Nashville, Tennessee, USA. After blood collection by leukapheresis, PBMCs were isolated using Ficoll-Histopaque density gradient centrifugation and then cryopreserved in the vapor phase of liquid nitrogen. Analytical flow cytometry was used to check the purity and quantity of each magnetically sorted T cell population. Genomic DNA was isolated from each sorted fraction and quantified by UV absorbance on a Nanodrop 2000c.

Notes on this clone: Its antigen remains undetermined. Qualities for individual bases were not recorded, and no much larger clone is one base off.

Using the deep immunoSEQ assay, TCR CDR3 regions were amplified from genomic DNA by multiplex PCR. Genomic DNA extracted from each cell subset was distributed evenly over all wells of several immunoSEQ 96-well plates, and each plate served as one replicate. For sorted subsets, roughly 200 ng genomic DNA, equal to approximately 30,000 T cell genomes, was loaded into each replicate PCR. Purified libraries were measured with a Qubit 3.0 fluorometer, size-checked on a Bioanalyzer 2100, and measured again with the KAPA Library Quantification kit. Each immunoSEQ 96-well plate was sequenced on its own single-read 150-cycle Illumina NextSeq 550 flow cell. As for the authors' bioinformatics: Because the immunoSEQ output included only junctional sequences and no quality scores, the filtering could not be the same as the filtering used for full-length reads. Sequences were annotated with PyIR, a Python wrapper for IgBLAST v1.9, and V/J genes and CDR3 were assigned using IMGT germline references. Reads were removed for weak V/J assignments (E-value above 1e-6), missing CDR3, stop codons, out-of-frame junctions, or ambiguous translated residues. V3J clonotypes were defined as sequences sharing the same inferred V gene, J gene, and CDR3 amino acid sequence. The percentage overlap between two repertoires was calculated by dividing the number of shared unique clonotypes by the size of the smaller repertoire. RTK rarefaction, the Chao1 estimator, and Recon v2.1 estimates of unobserved clonotypes were used to assess repertoire richness. Generation probabilities for all TCRbeta clonotypes obtained by the gDNA method from a handful of donors were computed using OLGA. TCRdb limited this immuneACCESS table to in-frame rearrangements with V and J called. A share of clones is missing; checked studies link under half to unresolved V genes, and the rest is unexplained. The DNA gave D and trimming, while V, J and clone size come from that table. In all, the sample holds 2 million to 2.5 million clones, and about 95% of those were seen once. The ten largest clonotypes hold 1% to 1.3% of the sample.

The V and J segments used are TRBV2 and TRBJ1-5; TRBD1 might be the D gene, on 5 matching bases. The TCR comes from a man younger than 35 in good health. The specimen was naive CD8+ T cells sorted from blood. The sample's cell subset or site label, in plain terms: CD45RA+CCR7+. The CDR3: CASSGAGLSNQPQHF. In nucleotide form, the sequence is TGTGCCAGCAGTGGGGCAGGGCTTAGCAATCAGCCCCAGCATTTT.